These 29 T cell receptor beta chains came from one sample sequenced in a study of shared clonotypes between healthy human individuals. TCRdb's table, derived via immunoSEQ multiplex PCR, lists solely in-frame clones and lacks some. The data hold roughly 2.6 million clones, with roughly nine tenths observed a single time. The specimen was naive CD4+ T cells sorted from blood. The sample's subset: CD45RA+ positively selected. These receptors all come from a man aged 18 to 35 in good health.

The rearrangement uses TRBV2 and TRBJ2-7; 7 positions match TRBD1. V was clipped by 5 bases and J by 7 bases; unmatched bases: 11. This CDR3 is built from 14 residues. Germline lookup yields CDR1 SNHLY and CDR2 FYNNEI. The CDR3 DNA sequence: TGTGCCAGCAGTCTGACAGGGCCGATGGGGGAGCAGTACTTC. Protein product: CASSLTGPMGEQYF.

The chain combines TRBV19 with TRBJ1-2; TRBD1 aligns across 12 bases. The CDR3 covers 16 residues. Germline lookup yields CDR1 LNHDA and CDR2 SQIVND (reference sequence). Unmatched junction bases numbered 8, after V lost 6 bases and J lost 3 bases. The CDR3 DNA reads as TGTGCCAGTAGCCCGGGACAGGGGGCCAGATACTATGGCTACACCTTC. It yields the protein CASSPGQGARYYGYTF.

This chain connects TRBV6-4 to TRBJ1-2; no clear D. Trimming stripped 5 bases from V and 1 base from J, with 14 bases between. The CDR3 extends over 15 amino acids. The germline gives CDR1 MRHNA, CDR2 SNTAGT. CDR3 coding DNA: TGTGCCAGCAGTCCGTCGGGAGATTATAACTATGGCTACACCTTC. This translates into CASSPSGDYNYGYTF.

This chain connects TRBV7-2 to TRBJ2-5; maybe TRBD2 (6 bases). Germline CDR1 is SGHTA and CDR2 is FQGNSA. With 1 base removed from V and 1 base from J, the gap between germline ends came to 13 bases. This CDR3 comprises 16 residues. The CDR3 sequence is CASSLGPGATQETQYF. Written as DNA, the CDR3 is TGTGCCAGCAGCTTAGGGCCGGGAGCCACCCAAGAGACCCAGTACTTC.

The chain links TRBV6-6 to TRBJ1-5, with TRBD1 identical over 9 bases. CDR1 is MNHNY and CDR2 is SVGAGI in the germline V gene (reference sequence). The length of the CDR3 is 15 residues. Germline trimming cut 4 bases from V and 4 bases from J; bases unmatched to any gene: 5. The CDR3 DNA sequence: TGTGCCAGCAGTTCGGGACAGGGAAATAATCAGCCCCAGCATTTT. This translates into CASSSGQGNNQPQHF.

The genes are TRBV15 and TRBJ2-4; D not resolved. The CDR3 is 16 residues long. Germline-derived CDR1 and CDR2 are LNHNV and YYDKDF (reference sequence). Between the trimmed V and J ends, which lost 1 base and 0 bases, there was a span of 10 bases. The CDR3 loop reads CATSRGTSLAKNIQYF. Written as DNA, the CDR3 is TGTGCCACCAGCAGAGGGACCAGTTTAGCCAAAAACATTCAGTACTTC. Drawing the rest from reference TRBV15 and TRBJ2-4, the complete variable domain is DAMVIQNPRYQVTQFGKPVTLSCSQTLNHNVMYWYQQKSSQAPKLLFHYYDKDFNNEADTPDNFQSRRPNTSFCFLDIRSPGLGDTAMYLCATSRGTSLAKNIQYFGAGTRLSVL.

V is TRBV7-9 and J is TRBJ2-3, with D perhaps matching TRBD1 or TRBD2 (6 bases each). Between the trimmed V and J ends, which lost 1 base and 3 bases, there was a span of 14 bases. The CDR3 is made up of 16 amino acids. Germline V CDR1 and CDR2: SEHNR, FQNEAQ (reference sequence). In DNA form, the CDR3 reads TGTGCCAGCAGCTTAGGTTCGGGGGCTCGGACAGATACGCAGTATTTT. Translation gives CASSLGSGARTDTQYF.

This chain joins TRBV5-1 and TRBJ2-5; 8 nucleotides align to TRBD2. Germline values: CDR1 SGHRS, CDR2 YFSETQ. J was trimmed by 1 base and V by 9 bases; bases with no gene match: 5. This CDR3 contains 13 residues. Written as DNA, the CDR3 is TGCGCCACCCGGACTAGCCCCCAAGAGACCCAGTACTTC. Its protein is CATRTSPQETQYF.

As to this clone: The same CDR3 can be traced to other DNA sequences in this sample. This sequence joins TRBV5-1 and TRBJ1-5; D remains ambiguous. Trimming removed 0 bases from V and 0 bases from J, with 7 bases in between. The CDR3 is 15 amino acids. CDR1 and CDR2 from the germline V gene are SGHRS and YFSETQ. In DNA form, the CDR3 reads TGCGCCAGCAGCTTGGTGCCTGATAGCAATCAGCCCCAGCATTTT. Residues: CASSLVPDSNQPQHF.

V gene TRBV27 combines with J gene TRBJ2-6; 8 bases are a match to TRBD1. The CDR3 has 18 amino acids. Germline CDR1 is MNHEY and CDR2 is SMNVEV (reference sequence). The V and J ends lost 8 bases and 0 bases, in that order; junction bases with no gene match: 12. The CDR3 bases are TGTGCCAGCCGAAAAGGACAGGGAAGTTACTCTGGGGCCAACGTCCTGACTTTC. Protein sequence: CASRKGQGSYSGANVLTF.

This clone has a handful of counts. The same CDR3 also results from other DNA sequences found in this sample. This chain links TRBV29-1 with TRBJ1-1, with D possibly matching TRBD1 (5 bases). CDR3 size: 13 residues. CDR1 and CDR2 from the germline V gene are SQVTM and ANQGSEA. V lost 2 bases, J lost 2 bases, and 9 bases lay in between. CDR3 DNA sequence: TGCAGCGTTGAACGGCAGGGAAACACTGAAGCTTTCTTT. Its protein product is CSVERQGNTEAFF.

The rearrangement joins TRBV4-1 to TRBJ2-2; TRBD1 agrees at 11 bases. The CDR3 totals 16 residues. The V gene's germline CDR1 is MGHRA and CDR2 YSYEKL. V trimming: 2 bases; J trimming: 7 bases; junction bases outside the gene matches: 6. CDR3: CASSQWDRGVSGELFF. The DNA of the CDR3 is TGCGCCAGCAGCCAATGGGACAGGGGGGTAAGCGGGGAGCTGTTTTTT.

This sequence joins TRBV18 and TRBJ2-2, with D tentatively TRBD2 (5 bases). Trimming took 3 bases from V and 8 from J, leaving 16 bases between them. This CDR3 spans 15 amino acids. Germline CDR1 KGHSH, CDR2 LQKENI. CDR3 nucleotides: TGTGCCAGCTCACCGACCGGACTGGCTCGTGGGGAGCTGTTTTTT. As protein: CASSPTGLARGELFF.

The CDR3 DNA follows: TGTGCCAGCAGTCGGGACAGGGGTCTCTCTGAGCAGTTCTTC. Translation gives CASSRDRGLSEQFF. This chain uses TRBV6-1 with TRBJ2-1, with TRBD1 identical over 10 bases. J was trimmed by 9 bases and V by 5 bases; bases with no gene match: 7. The CDR3 is 14 amino acids. Germline V lookup: CDR1 MNHNS, CDR2 SASEGT.

The J gene is TRBJ2-5, the V gene TRBV10-3, with D unresolved. V lost 4 bases to trimming and J lost 5 bases, with 8 bases between them. CDR3 length: 12 residues. In germline, CDR1 is ENHRY, CDR2 SYGVKD. CDR3 sequence reads: CAISATSETQYF. For the CDR3, the DNA is TGTGCCATCAGTGCCACCTCGGAGACCCAGTACTTC.

The chain couples TRBV9 to TRBJ2-3, with 8 bases that match TRBD2. The CDR3 length is 17 residues. Germline assignment: CDR1 SGDLS and CDR2 YYNGEE. J was trimmed by 0 bases and V by 2 bases; bases with no gene match: 8. The CDR3 DNA sequence: TGTGCCAGCAGCGTGGGGTTAGCGGGGTCTAGCACAGATACGCAGTATTTT. Translating it yields CASSVGLAGSSTDTQYF. The variable domain in full, with the rest retrieved from reference TRBV9 and TRBJ2-3, is DSGVTQTPKHLITATGQRVTLRCSPRSGDLSVYWYQQSLDQGLQFLIQYYNGEERAKGNILERFSAQQFPDLHSELNLSSLELGDSALYFCASSVGLAGSSTDTQYFGPGTRLTVL.

The rearrangement uses TRBV7-9 and TRBJ1-2; a possible D gene is TRBD1 (5 bases). Per the germline V gene, CDR1 is SEHNR and CDR2 is FQNEAQ (reference sequence). Trimming left V 3 bases short and J 4 bases short, with 12 bases between. The CDR3 runs to 14 residues. The CDR3 reads CASSFGGDFYGYTF. DNA for the CDR3: TGTGCCAGCAGCTTCGGGGGGGATTTCTATGGCTACACCTTC.

The chain employs TRBV20-1 and TRBJ2-5; no reliable D call. This CDR3 contains 11 residues. Trimming took 0 bases from V and 10 from J, leaving 9 bases between them. The germline gives CDR1 DFQATT, CDR2 SNEGSKA (reference sequence). CDR3 sequence (DNA): TGCAGTGCTAGAGATTGGGAATTCCAGTACTTC. Amino acids: CSARDWEFQYF.

The rearrangement uses TRBV5-6 and TRBJ2-7; 8 positions agree with TRBD2. V lost 7 bases and J lost 5; bases outside the gene matches: 11. The CDR3 runs 14 residues. CDR1 and CDR2 from the germline V gene are SGHDT and YYEEEE. The CDR3: CASVTGGEFDEQYF. The CDR3 bases are TGTGCCAGCGTAACGGGAGGGGAGTTCGACGAGCAGTACTTC.

The V call is TRBV7-6, the J call TRBJ2-1, with TRBD2 identical over 9 bases. This CDR3 spans 15 amino acids. Trimming removed 2 bases from V and 5 bases from J; junction bases left unmatched: 4. Per the germline V gene, CDR1 is SGHVS and CDR2 is FNYEAQ. CDR3 loop: CASSLQGTSHNEQFF. Here the CDR3 DNA reads TGTGCCAGCAGCTTACAAGGGACTAGCCACAATGAGCAGTTCTTC.

The rearrangement joins TRBV7-2 to TRBJ2-2; no reliable D call. Per the germline V gene, CDR1 is SGHTA and CDR2 is FQGNSA. Trimming took off 2 bases at V and 1 base at J, with 5 bases between the two ends. There are 14 residues in the CDR3. DNA for the CDR3: TGTGCCAGCAGCTTAAGCAGGAACACCGGGGAGCTGTTTTTT. It codes for CASSLSRNTGELFF. Full variable domain (remainder filled in from reference TRBV7-2 and TRBJ2-2): GAGVSQSPSNKVTEKGKDVELRCDPISGHTALYWYRQSLGQGLEFLIYFQGNSAPDKSGLPSDRFSAERTGGSVSTLTIQRTQQEDSAVYLCASSLSRNTGELFFGEGSRLTVL.

The sample holds a few counts of this clone. The rearrangement links TRBV7-9 to TRBJ1-1; D perhaps matches TRBD1 (5 bases). Germline assignment: CDR1 SEHNR and CDR2 FQNEAQ (reference sequence). Trimming took off 5 bases at V and 6 bases at J, with 10 bases between the two ends. This CDR3 is 12 amino acids long. CDR3 nucleotide sequence: TGTGCCAGCAGCAGGGGCCCATCTGAAGCTTTCTTT. It yields the protein CASSRGPSEAFF. Full variable domain (missing parts from reference TRBV7-9 and TRBJ1-1): DTGVSQNPRHKITKRGQNVTFRCDPISEHNRLYWYRQTLGQGPEFLTYFQNEAQLEKSRLLSDRFSAERPKGSFSTLEIQRTEQGDSAMYLCASSRGPSEAFFGQGTRLTVV.

The chain couples TRBV18 to TRBJ2-5; D gene unclear. The germline V gene encodes CDR1 KGHSH and CDR2 LQKENI. The CDR3 has 14 residues. The V end lost 2 bases, the J end lost 4 bases, and 11 bases lay between the germline ends. The CDR3 protein is CASSPRSTPETQYF. The CDR3 DNA reads as TGTGCCAGCTCACCAAGGAGCACCCCAGAGACCCAGTACTTC.

The chain combines TRBV5-1 with TRBJ2-1; maybe TRBD1 (5 bases). The V end lost 0 bases, the J end lost 3 bases, and 7 bases lay between the germline ends. Germline V lookup: CDR1 SGHRS, CDR2 YFSETQ. The CDR3 spans 14 residues. In nucleotides, the CDR3 is TGCGCCAGCAGCTTGGCGACAGTCTACAATGAGCAGTTCTTC. This codes for CASSLATVYNEQFF.

The rearrangement uses TRBV7-3 and TRBJ1-1, with D perhaps matching TRBD1 (5 bases). Germline V gives CDR1 SGHTA, CDR2 FQGTGA. The CDR3 runs 13 residues. V lost 2 bases and J lost 6, with 10 bases in between. CDR3 region: CASSLVGGSEAFF. The DNA for the CDR3 is TGTGCCAGCAGCTTAGTTGGGGGGTCTGAAGCTTTCTTT.

This chain uses TRBV28 with TRBJ1-2, with a weak D call TRBD1 (5 bases). Germline V CDR1 and CDR2: MDHEN, SYDVKM. V lost 5 bases, J lost 8 bases, and 21 bases lay in between. CDR3 length: 15 amino acids. Here the CDR3 reads CASSIHGPGSLGYTF. The CDR3 nucleotides are TGTGCCAGCAGTATCCATGGGCCAGGGTCGTTGGGCTACACCTTC.

The gene calls are TRBV4-1 and TRBJ2-5; 8 nucleotides line up with TRBD2. CDR1 and CDR2 (germline): MGHRA, YSYEKL. V was pared by 0 bases and J by 3 bases, with 9 bases of the junction left unmatched. This CDR3 has 17 amino acids. CDR3 amino acids: CASSQDRLRGDKETQYF. As DNA, the CDR3 is TGCGCCAGCAGCCAAGATCGGTTGCGGGGGGATAAAGAGACCCAGTACTTC.

V and J are TRBV6-1 and TRBJ1-5, with D uncertain. In germline, CDR1 is MNHNS, CDR2 SASEGT. CDR3 length equals 15 residues. V dropped 6 bases and J dropped 2 bases, with 14 bases sitting between them. The CDR3 is CASREPAGGNQPQHF. The CDR3 DNA follows: TGTGCCAGCAGAGAACCGGCCGGGGGCAATCAGCCCCAGCATTTT.

The rearrangement joins TRBV7-8 to TRBJ1-1, with 9 bases fitting TRBD1. This CDR3 is built from 16 residues. From germline, CDR1 is SGHVS and CDR2 FQNEAQ. The J segment lost 1 base and the V segment lost 1 base, leaving 4 bases of the junction unmatched. The CDR3 here is CASSLVNRGQNTEAFF. Here the CDR3 DNA reads TGTGCCAGCAGCTTAGTCAACAGGGGGCAGAACACTGAAGCTTTCTTT.